These 6 T cell receptor beta chains were all obtained from the same sample, sequenced in a study of blood T cell repertoires in COVID-19. Sequenced by immunoSEQ multiplex PCR; TCRdb stores in-frame clones only, minus some. The table lists 200,000 to 250,000 clones, 75% to 85% of them singletons. The sample was peripheral blood. Receptor source: a woman of 80 years or more with COVID-19, enrolled during active disease.

The V call is TRBV7-6, the J call TRBJ2-2; 9 bases are shared with TRBD1. This CDR3 contains 16 residues. Germline trimming cut 2 bases from V and 6 bases from J; bases unmatched to any gene: 7. The germline gives CDR1 SGHVS, CDR2 FNYEAQ. The DNA for the CDR3 is TGTGCCAGCAGCTTAACCCCGGGACAGGGTCCCGGGGAGCTGTTTTTT. Protein sequence: CASSLTPGQGPGELFF.

The chain joins TRBV6-5 to TRBJ2-1; TRBD2 might be the D (5 bases). V was clipped by 2 bases and J by 2 bases, with 10 bases between them. CDR1 and CDR2 (germline): MNHEY, SVGAGI. CDR3 length: 15 amino acids. CDR3 residues: CASSYRGLAYNEQFF. The CDR3, as DNA: TGTGCCAGCAGTTACCGCGGGTTGGCCTACAATGAGCAGTTCTTC.

The V and J genes are TRBV15 and TRBJ1-1; D is undetermined. The V gene lost 0 bases and the J gene lost 0 bases, with 5 bases spanning the gap. The CDR3 is 14 residues long. Germline CDR1 and CDR2: LNHNV and YYDKDF (reference sequence). The CDR3, as DNA: TGTGCCACCAGCAGAGATTTAGTGAACACTGAAGCTTTCTTT. Translating it yields CATSRDLVNTEAFF.

The V gene is TRBV10-3, the J gene TRBJ1-2; 9 bases fit TRBD1. There are 14 residues in the CDR3. CDR1 ENHRY and CDR2 SYGVKD come from the germline V gene. Trimming at V came to 3 bases and at J to 4 bases, leaving 3 bases not matched to a gene. CDR3 region: CAISDSDRGYGYTF. DNA for the CDR3: TGTGCCATCAGTGATTCGGACAGGGGCTATGGCTACACCTTC.

The chain links TRBV4-3 to TRBJ2-7; D possibly corresponds to TRBD1 (6 bases). The V end was cut by 2 bases, the J end by 4 bases, with 12 bases between. The germline gives CDR1 LGHNA, CDR2 YSLEER. CDR3 length equals 14 residues. CDR3 nucleotide sequence: TGCGCCAGCAGCCAATTTACAGGGTTATACGAGCAGTACTTC. Translating gives CASSQFTGLYEQYF.

The V and J genes are TRBV3-1 (or the pseudogene TRBV3-2) and TRBJ1-1, with no clear D. Germline CDR1 is LGHDT and CDR2 is YNNKEL (reference sequence). Deletions cut 1 base from V and 8 bases from J, with 5 bases between. The length of the CDR3 is 11 residues. As DNA, the CDR3 is TGTGCCAGCAGCCAAGCCAGGGAAGCTTTCTTT. Encoded protein: CASSQAREAFF.